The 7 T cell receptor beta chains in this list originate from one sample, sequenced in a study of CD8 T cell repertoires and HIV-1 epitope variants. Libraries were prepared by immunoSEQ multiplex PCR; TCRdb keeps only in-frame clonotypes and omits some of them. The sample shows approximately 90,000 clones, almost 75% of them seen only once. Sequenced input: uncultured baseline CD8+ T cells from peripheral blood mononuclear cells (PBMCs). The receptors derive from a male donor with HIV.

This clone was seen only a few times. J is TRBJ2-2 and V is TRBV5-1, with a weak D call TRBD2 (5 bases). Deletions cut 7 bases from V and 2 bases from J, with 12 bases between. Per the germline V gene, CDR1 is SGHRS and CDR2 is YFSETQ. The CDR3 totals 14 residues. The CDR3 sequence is CASGPAVNTGELFF. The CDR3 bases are TGCGCCAGCGGGCCAGCGGTTAACACCGGGGAGCTGTTTTTT.

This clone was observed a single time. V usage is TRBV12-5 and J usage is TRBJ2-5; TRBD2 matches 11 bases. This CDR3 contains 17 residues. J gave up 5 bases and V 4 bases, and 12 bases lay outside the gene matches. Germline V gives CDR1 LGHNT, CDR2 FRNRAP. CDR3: CASGSPLAGGLAETQYF. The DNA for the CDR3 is TGTGCTAGTGGTTCCCCCCTAGCGGGAGGTCTTGCGGAGACCCAGTACTTC.

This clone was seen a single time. CDR3 DNA: TGTGCCAGCAGCTTGTCCCGGGACAGGACACACTCTGGGGCCAACGTCCTGACTTTC. Its protein is CASSLSRDRTHSGANVLTF. This chain links TRBV27 with TRBJ2-6; 8 nucleotides match TRBD1. The junction had 13 bases not matched to a gene; V was cut back by 6 bases and J by 0 bases. The CDR3 length is 19 residues. Germline lookup yields CDR1 MNHEY and CDR2 SMNVEV (reference sequence).

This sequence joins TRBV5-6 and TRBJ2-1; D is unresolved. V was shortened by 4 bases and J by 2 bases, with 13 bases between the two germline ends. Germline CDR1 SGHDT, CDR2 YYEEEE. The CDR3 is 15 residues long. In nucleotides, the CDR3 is TGTGCCAGCAGCGCGGAGAAGAGAGCCTACAATGAGCAGTTCTTC. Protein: CASSAEKRAYNEQFF.

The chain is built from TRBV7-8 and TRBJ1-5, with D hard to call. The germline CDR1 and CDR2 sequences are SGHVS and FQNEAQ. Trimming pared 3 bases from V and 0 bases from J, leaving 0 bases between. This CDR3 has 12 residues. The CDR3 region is CASSFSNQPQHF. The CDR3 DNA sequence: TGTGCCAGCAGCTTTAGCAATCAGCCCCAGCATTTT.

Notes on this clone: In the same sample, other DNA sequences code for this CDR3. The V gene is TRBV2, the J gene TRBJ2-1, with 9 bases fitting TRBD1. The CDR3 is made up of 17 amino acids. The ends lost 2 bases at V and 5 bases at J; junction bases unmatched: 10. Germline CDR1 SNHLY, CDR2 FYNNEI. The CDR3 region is CASSERTRQGGDNEQFF. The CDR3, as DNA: TGTGCCAGCAGTGAACGGACTAGACAGGGGGGAGACAATGAGCAGTTCTTC.

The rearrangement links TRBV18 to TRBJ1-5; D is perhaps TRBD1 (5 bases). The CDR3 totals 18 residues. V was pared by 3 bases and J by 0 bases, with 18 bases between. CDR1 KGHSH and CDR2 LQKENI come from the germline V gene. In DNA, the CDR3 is TGTGCCAGCTCACCGAAGGGACCGATTTTCAATAGCAATCAGCCCCAGCATTTT. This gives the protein CASSPKGPIFNSNQPQHF.